Each of the 28 T cell receptor beta chains below was sequenced from the same sample in a study of identical twins. TCRdb called the 5' RACE reads again in MiXCR, with one record for every CDR3 protein. This sample has fewer than 550,000 distinct CDR3 sequences; 12% to 15% occur once, and the top ten carry about 0.47%. These data were also reused for a study on yellow fever vaccine responses in identical twins.

The material sequenced was CD4+ T cells sorted from blood. Receptors originate from a young woman in good health.

This clonotype was picked up many times. This sequence joins TRBV12-3 or TRBV12-4 and TRBJ2-7, with D hard to call. This CDR3 is 10 amino acids long. V lost 4 bases and J lost 4, with 2 bases in between. CDR3 protein: CASSSYEQYV. The CDR3 nucleotides read TGTGCCAGCAGTTCATACGAGCAGTACGTC.

This clonotype was counted between two and nine times. The chain has TRBV11-2 and TRBJ2-7; perhaps TRBD2 as D (6 bases). Germline V gene sequence: CDR1 SGHAT, CDR2 FQNNGV. V was shortened by 4 bases and J by 4 bases, with 17 bases between the two germline ends. CDR3 size: 15 residues. CDR3 DNA: TGTGCCAGCAGCTCCCGAGGGGTAGCGGAATACGAGCAGTACTTC. It codes for CASSSRGVAEYEQYF.

The J gene is TRBJ1-1, the V gene TRBV29-1, with D unclear. Trimming left V 1 base short and J 6 bases short, with 12 bases between. Looked up from germline, CDR1 is SQVTM and CDR2 is ANQGSEA. CDR3 length equals 13 residues. The CDR3: CSVEGPLAAEAFF. CDR3 coding DNA: TGCAGCGTTGAAGGCCCGTTAGCGGCTGAAGCTTTCTTT.

The chain carries TRBV3-1 and TRBJ2-5, with TRBD1 matching over 11 bases. Trimming at V came to 0 bases and at J to 5 bases, leaving 5 bases not matched to a gene. Germline V gene data show CDR1 as LGHDT and CDR2 as YNNKEL (reference sequence). The CDR3 consists of 16 residues. The CDR3 region is CASSQDGTGGMETQYF. CDR3 DNA: TGTGCCAGCAGCCAAGATGGGACAGGGGGGATGGAGACCCAGTACTTC.

This chain joins TRBV6-1 and TRBJ1-2, with D possibly matching TRBD1 (6 bases). CDR3 size: 15 residues. Germline V gives CDR1 MNHNS, CDR2 SASEGT. Between the trimmed V and J ends, which lost 8 bases and 6 bases, there was a span of 22 bases. The CDR3 spells CASRVGGRRDNGYTF. DNA for the CDR3: TGTGCCAGCCGGGTTGGGGGGAGGAGGGACAATGGCTACACCTTC.

This clonotype was picked up a small number of times. The chain links TRBV5-1 to TRBJ2-3, with D possibly matching TRBD2 (5 bases). The germline CDR1 and CDR2 sequences are SGHRS and YFSETQ. V shed 0 bases and J shed 1 base, with 12 bases lying between them. This CDR3 is built from 16 residues. CDR3 in amino acids: CASSLASFSGTDTQYF. For the CDR3, the DNA is TGCGCCAGCAGCTTGGCCAGCTTTAGCGGCACAGATACGCAGTATTTT.

This clonotype has a count of ten or more. The V and J genes are TRBV2 and TRBJ2-7; D gene unclear. CDR1 is SNHLY and CDR2 is FYNNEI in the germline V gene. This CDR3 contains 12 residues. V lost 9 bases, J lost 0 bases, and 9 bases lay in between. For the CDR3, the DNA is TGTGCCAGTGCAGTTACCTCCTACGAGCAGTACGTC. Translated, it gives CASAVTSYEQYV.

Remarks on this clonotype: Because the CDR3's place on the DNA is in doubt, the DNA is left out and the CDR3 is given as listed by TCRdb. The CDR3 loop reads CASSSSWTGRVPEAFF. The V call is TRBV27, the J call TRBJ1-1; TRBD1 is the table's D call and was not checked against the DNA. Including both end residues, the CDR3 is 16 amino acids long. The germline CDR1 and CDR2 sequences are MNHEY and SMNVEV (reference sequence).

This clonotype was recorded at least ten times. This rearrangement joins TRBV10-3 to TRBJ2-1; 8 nucleotides line up with TRBD1. The ends lost 5 bases at V and 0 bases at J; junction bases unmatched: 6. Germline CDR1 reads ENHRY; CDR2 reads SYGVKD. The CDR3 totals 16 residues. The CDR3: CAISTTGGSSYNEQFF. Here the CDR3 DNA reads TGTGCCATCAGTACCACAGGGGGTAGCTCCTACAATGAGCAGTTCTTC.

The rearrangement links TRBV5-5 to TRBJ2-7; D could derive from TRBD1 or TRBD2 (6 bases each). This CDR3 has 16 residues. V dropped 5 bases and J dropped 0 bases, with 18 bases sitting between them. CDR1 is SGHKS and CDR2 is YYEKEE in the germline V gene (reference sequence). CDR3 bases: TGTGCCAGCAGTTCCTCGGGGGCGGGAAACTCCTACGAGCAGTACTTC. This codes for CASSSSGAGNSYEQYF.

The genes are TRBV27 and TRBJ2-1; D may be TRBD2 (7 bases). This CDR3 is built from 14 residues. The ends were cut back, 5 bases at V and 10 bases at J, with 18 bases in the middle. Germline lookup yields CDR1 MNHEY and CDR2 SMNVEV (reference sequence). The chain's CDR3 is CASSRGGWQMEQFF. The CDR3 DNA reads as TGTGCCAGCAGTAGGGGGGGGTGGCAAATGGAGCAGTTCTTC.

This clonotype was counted only a few times. V is TRBV27 and J is TRBJ2-2; D is tentatively TRBD1 or TRBD2 (5 bases each). V lost 2 bases, J lost 6 bases, and 16 bases lay in between. Per germline, CDR1 MNHEY and CDR2 SMNVEV (reference sequence). The CDR3 totals 16 residues. The CDR3 protein is CASSLPPGLGAGELFF. The CDR3 coding sequence is TGTGCCAGCAGTTTACCCCCAGGGTTGGGGGCCGGGGAGCTGTTTTTT.

This clonotype was observed a handful of times. The chain joins TRBV7-4 to TRBJ2-7, with D perhaps matching TRBD1 (5 bases). Germline CDR1 SGHVT, CDR2 SQSDAQ. This CDR3 region has 15 residues. V lost 5 bases, J lost 3 bases, and 17 bases lay in between. The CDR3 DNA is TGTGCCAGCAGCGTCCCAGGGAAACTAATCTACGAGCAGTACTTC. Residues: CASSVPGKLIYEQYF. The full variable domain, its missing parts supplied by reference TRBV7-4 and TRBJ2-7, is GAGVSQSPRYKVAKRGRDVALRCDSISGHVTLYWYRQTLGQGSEVLTYSQSDAQRDKSGRPSGRFSAERPERSVSTLKIQRTEQGDSAVYLCASSVPGKLIYEQYFGPGTRLTVT.

The chain recombines TRBV5-1 with TRBJ2-5, with 7 bases identical to TRBD2. Germline V lookup: CDR1 SGHRS, CDR2 YFSETQ. The CDR3 consists of 14 residues. Trimming at V came to 4 bases and at J to 1 base, leaving 4 bases not matched to a gene. The CDR3 protein is CASSPGGPQETQYF. Written as DNA, the CDR3 is TGCGCCAGCAGCCCGGGAGGCCCCCAAGAGACCCAGTACTTC.

The genes are TRBV29-1 and TRBJ2-7, with D perhaps matching TRBD2 (5 bases). The CDR3 is 15 residues long. Trimming removed 2 bases from V and 4 bases from J, with 18 bases in between. CDR1 and CDR2 (germline): SQVTM, ANQGSEA. CDR3 protein: CSVETGILEGYEQYF. The CDR3 DNA sequence: TGCAGCGTTGAAACCGGCATATTAGAGGGTTACGAGCAGTACTTC.

This clonotype was seen more than once but under ten times. The V and J genes are TRBV11-2 and TRBJ2-7; no clear D. The V end was cut by 6 bases, the J end by 3 bases, with 6 bases between. The CDR3 sequence is 11 residues long. Germline-derived CDR1 and CDR2 are SGHAT and FQNNGV. CDR3 sequence reads: CASSYSYEQYV. Written as DNA, the CDR3 is TGTGCCAGCAGTTACAGCTACGAGCAGTACGTC.

V usage is TRBV11-2 and J usage is TRBJ2-3; D assignment may be TRBD1 or TRBD2 (5 bases each). Trimming shortened V by 3 bases and J by 6 bases, and 10 bases separated the two germline ends. This CDR3 is built from 13 residues. Per germline, CDR1 SGHAT and CDR2 FQNNGV. CDR3 in DNA: TGTGCCAGCAGCTTCGGGACGGAGGATACGCAGTATTTT. It codes for CASSFGTEDTQYF.

J is TRBJ2-4 and V is TRBV12-3 or TRBV12-4; weak D call: TRBD2 (6 bases). V shed 8 bases and J shed 3 bases, with 14 bases lying between them. This CDR3 contains 14 residues. CDR3 DNA: TGTGCCAGCGGGGGGTCAGGTGGCAAAAACATTCAGTACTTC. Its translation is CASGGSGGKNIQYF.

This clonotype came up a few times. The rearrangement links TRBV5-1 to TRBJ2-5, with unresolved D. Germline values: CDR1 SGHRS, CDR2 YFSETQ. There are 12 residues in the CDR3. With 10 bases removed from V and 0 bases from J, the gap between germline ends came to 10 bases. This CDR3 is CAPSSDQETQYF. Written as DNA, the CDR3 is TGCGCCCCCTCAAGCGACCAAGAGACCCAGTACTTC.

This clonotype was seen a handful of times. This sequence joins TRBV29-1 and TRBJ1-3; 8 bases map to TRBD1. V trimming: 0 bases; J trimming: 2 bases; junction bases outside the gene matches: 3. The CDR3 loop spans 15 amino acids. From germline, CDR1 is SQVTM and CDR2 ANQGSEA. The CDR3 spells CSVEDPDRAGNTIYF. As DNA, the CDR3 is TGCAGCGTTGAAGATCCGGACAGGGCTGGAAACACCATATATTTT.

This clonotype was counted only a few times. The rearrangement links TRBV9 to TRBJ2-7; 12 bases are a match to TRBD2. Losses at the gene ends were 0 bases for V and 5 bases for J; bases not matched to a gene: 9. Germline CDR1 SGDLS, CDR2 YYNGEE. The CDR3 runs 17 residues. The CDR3 is CASSVGTSGTPQDEQYF. The DNA of the CDR3 is TGTGCCAGCAGCGTAGGGACTAGCGGGACTCCCCAGGACGAGCAGTACTTC.

Worth noting for this clonotype: At one end, the junction sequence differs from germline, possibly due to a read error. The chain combines TRBV24-1 with TRBJ2-5; 7 bases match TRBD2. Germline V gene sequence: CDR1 KGHDR, CDR2 SFDVKD. This CDR3 is 15 amino acids long. CDR3 sequence (DNA): TGTCCCACCAGTGATCCCACGGGGGGAAGGGAGACCCAGTACTTC. Translation gives CPTSDPTGGRETQYF.

The chain combines TRBV6-1 with TRBJ1-1, with 12 nucleotides matching TRBD1. V dropped 7 bases and J dropped 5; count of bases not matched to a gene: 11. The CDR3 has 16 amino acids. The germline CDR1 and CDR2 sequences are MNHNS and SASEGT. For the CDR3, the DNA is TGTGCCAGCAAGCCCGGGACAGGGGGCGATGTAACTGAAGCTTTCTTT. Its protein product is CASKPGTGGDVTEAFF.

The CDR3 bases are TGTGCCAGCAGCCTAAGACTAGCGGGAGTGGGGTCCAATGAGCAGTTCTTC. Its translation is CASSLRLAGVGSNEQFF. The chain uses TRBV7-3 and TRBJ2-1; TRBD2 matches 12 bases. This CDR3 contains 17 residues. V lost 5 bases and J lost 6; bases outside the gene matches: 11. Germline-derived CDR1 and CDR2 are SGHTA and FQGTGA.

The count of this clonotype is one. The J gene is TRBJ2-4, the V gene TRBV3-1; D not certain. Trimming cost V 5 bases and J 0 bases, with 11 bases left between them. The CDR3 consists of 15 residues. Germline CDR1 and CDR2: LGHDT and YNNKEL (reference sequence). The DNA of the CDR3 is TGTGCCAGCAGCGAGGTAGGGCTAGCCAAAAACATTCAGTACTTC. This codes for CASSEVGLAKNIQYF.

This chain joins TRBV28 and TRBJ2-3; 8 bases agree with TRBD1. Germline CDR1 and CDR2: MDHEN and SYDVKM. The V and J ends lost 5 bases and 0 bases, in that order; junction bases with no gene match: 4. This CDR3 is 15 amino acids long. In nucleotides, the CDR3 is TGTGCCAGCAGTACCCAGGGGGCTAGCACAGATACGCAGTATTTT. It encodes CASSTQGASTDTQYF.

This clonotype was counted a few times. The V gene is TRBV11-2, the J gene TRBJ2-3; 14 bases agree with TRBD2. CDR1 is SGHAT, CDR2 FQNNGV, per germline. This CDR3 contains 18 residues. Trimming took 5 bases from V and 0 from J; bases not matched to a gene: 7. Here the CDR3 reads CASSPRTSGGTSTDTQYF. In DNA form, the CDR3 reads TGTGCCAGCAGCCCCAGGACTAGCGGGGGGACTAGCACAGATACGCAGTATTTT. Full variable domain (missing parts from reference TRBV11-2 and TRBJ2-3): EAGVAQSPRYKIIEKRQSVAFWCNPISGHATLYWYQQILGQGPKLLIQFQNNGVVDDSQLPKDRFSAERLKGVDSTLKIQPAKLEDSAVYLCASSPRTSGGTSTDTQYFGPGTRLTVL.

This clonotype was seen only a few times. The chain uses TRBV29-1 and TRBJ2-3, with 8 bases fitting TRBD2. The germline gives CDR1 SQVTM, CDR2 ANQGSEA. There are 15 residues in the CDR3. Losses at the gene ends were 3 bases for V and 1 base for J; bases not matched to a gene: 6. The CDR3 loop reads CSVDYSGRGTDTQYF. CDR3 in DNA: TGCAGCGTTGACTACTCCGGGAGGGGCACAGATACGCAGTATTTT.